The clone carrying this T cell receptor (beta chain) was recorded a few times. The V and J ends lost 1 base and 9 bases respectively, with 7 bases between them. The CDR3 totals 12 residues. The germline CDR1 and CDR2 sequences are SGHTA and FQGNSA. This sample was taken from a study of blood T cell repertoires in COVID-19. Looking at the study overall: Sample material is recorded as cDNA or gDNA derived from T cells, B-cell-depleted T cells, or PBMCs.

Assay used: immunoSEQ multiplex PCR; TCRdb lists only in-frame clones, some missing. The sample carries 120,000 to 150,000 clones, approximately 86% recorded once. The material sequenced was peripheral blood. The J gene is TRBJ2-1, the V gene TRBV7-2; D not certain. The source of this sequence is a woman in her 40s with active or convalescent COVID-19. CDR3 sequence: CASSLDLGEQFF. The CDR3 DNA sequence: TGTGCCAGCAGCTTAGACCTAGGTGAGCAGTTCTTC.